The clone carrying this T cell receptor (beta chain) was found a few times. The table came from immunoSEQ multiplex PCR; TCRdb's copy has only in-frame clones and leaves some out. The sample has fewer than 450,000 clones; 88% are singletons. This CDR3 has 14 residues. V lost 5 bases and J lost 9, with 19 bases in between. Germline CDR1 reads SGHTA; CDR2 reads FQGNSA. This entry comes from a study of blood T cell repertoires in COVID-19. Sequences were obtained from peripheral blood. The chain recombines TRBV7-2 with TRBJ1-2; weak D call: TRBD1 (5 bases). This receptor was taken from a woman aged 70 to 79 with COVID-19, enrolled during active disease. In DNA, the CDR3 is TGTGCCAGCAGCGGATCCGACAGAGGATTTCGCTACACCTTC. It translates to CASSGSDRGFRYTF. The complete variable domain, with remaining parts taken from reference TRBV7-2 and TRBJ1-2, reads GAGVSQSPSNKVTEKGKDVELRCDPISGHTALYWYRQSLGQGLEFLIYFQGNSAPDKSGLPSDRFSAERTGGSVSTLTIQRTQQEDSAVYLCASSGSDRGFRYTFGSGTRLTVV.